Given below is one TCR beta chain in context. Data came from immunoSEQ multiplex PCR; TCRdb stores just in-frame clones and leaves some out. The table includes about 180,000 clones, roughly 81% detected once. The data belong to a study of blood T cell repertoires in COVID-19. V lost 4 bases and J lost 4, with 9 bases in between. This CDR3 contains 13 residues. Germline V CDR1 and CDR2: SEHNR, FQNEAQ (reference sequence). Sequenced: peripheral blood. This TCR came from a woman of 80 years or more with COVID-19, enrolled during active disease. This chain joins TRBV7-9 and TRBJ2-3; D might be TRBD1 (6 bases). The DNA of the CDR3 is TGTGCCAGCAGCTCGGACAGAGCAGATACGCAGTATTTT. This encodes CASSSDRADTQYF. Full variable domain (missing parts from reference TRBV7-9 and TRBJ2-3): DTGVSQNPRHKITKRGQNVTFRCDPISEHNRLYWYRQTLGQGPEFLTYFQNEAQLEKSRLLSDRFSAERPKGSFSTLEIQRTEQGDSAMYLCASSSDRADTQYFGPGTRLTVL.